One T cell receptor (beta chain) is described in this entry. Only in-frame clones appear in the TCRdb table, and some are missing; sequencing was by immunoSEQ multiplex PCR. The sample contains about 210,000 clones, about 85% of which appear only once. These data come from a study of blood T cell repertoires in COVID-19. V trimming: 2 bases; J trimming: 0 bases; junction bases outside the gene matches: 3. The germline gives CDR1 MNHEY, CDR2 SVGAGI. The CDR3 contains 15 residues. Patients at the Seattle site were enrolled during active infection and followed longitudinally. The receptor was isolated from a woman of 80 years or more with COVID-19, enrolled during active disease. This chain links TRBV6-5 with TRBJ1-1; 7 bases align to TRBD1. Sequencing used peripheral blood. This CDR3 reads CASSYRTGMNTEAFF. The CDR3 region has the DNA TGTGCCAGCAGTTACCGGACAGGAATGAACACTGAAGCTTTCTTT.